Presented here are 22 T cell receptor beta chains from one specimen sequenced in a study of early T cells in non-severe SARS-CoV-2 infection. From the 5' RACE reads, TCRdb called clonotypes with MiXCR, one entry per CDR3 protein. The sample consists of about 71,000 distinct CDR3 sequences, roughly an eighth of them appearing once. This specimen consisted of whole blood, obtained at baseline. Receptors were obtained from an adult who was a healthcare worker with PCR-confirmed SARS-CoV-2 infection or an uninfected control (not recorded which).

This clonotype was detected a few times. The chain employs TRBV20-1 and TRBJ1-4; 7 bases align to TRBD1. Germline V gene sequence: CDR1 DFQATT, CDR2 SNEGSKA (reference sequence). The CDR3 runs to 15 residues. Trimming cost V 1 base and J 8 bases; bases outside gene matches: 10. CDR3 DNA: TGCAGTGCTAGAGTACGATTGGACAGGCGCGAAAAACTGTTTTTT. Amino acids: CSARVRLDRREKLFF.

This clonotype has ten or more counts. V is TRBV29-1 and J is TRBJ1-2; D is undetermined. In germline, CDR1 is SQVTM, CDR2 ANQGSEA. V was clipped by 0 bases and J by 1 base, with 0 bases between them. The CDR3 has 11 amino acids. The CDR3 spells CSVEDNYGYTF. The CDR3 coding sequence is TGCAGCGTTGAAGATAACTATGGCTACACCTTC.

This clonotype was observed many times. For the CDR3, the DNA is TGTGCCAGCAGTTTTCCCCCCCAGACCACAGATACGCAGTATTTT. Amino acid sequence: CASSFPPQTTDTQYF. V is TRBV12-3 or TRBV12-4 and J is TRBJ2-3; D remains ambiguous. With 3 bases removed from V and 2 bases from J, the gap between germline ends came to 12 bases. The CDR3 contains 15 residues.

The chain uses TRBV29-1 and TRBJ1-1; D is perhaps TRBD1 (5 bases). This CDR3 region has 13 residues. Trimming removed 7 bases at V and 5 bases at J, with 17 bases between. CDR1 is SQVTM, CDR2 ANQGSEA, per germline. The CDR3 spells CSGGVGAGTEAFF. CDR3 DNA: TGCAGCGGAGGGGTCGGGGCAGGGACTGAAGCTTTCTTT.

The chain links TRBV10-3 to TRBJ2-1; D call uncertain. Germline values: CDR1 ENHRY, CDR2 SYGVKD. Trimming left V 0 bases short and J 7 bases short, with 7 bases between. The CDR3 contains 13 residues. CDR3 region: CAISESGINEQFF. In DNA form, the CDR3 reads TGTGCCATCAGTGAGTCGGGAATAAATGAGCAGTTCTTC.

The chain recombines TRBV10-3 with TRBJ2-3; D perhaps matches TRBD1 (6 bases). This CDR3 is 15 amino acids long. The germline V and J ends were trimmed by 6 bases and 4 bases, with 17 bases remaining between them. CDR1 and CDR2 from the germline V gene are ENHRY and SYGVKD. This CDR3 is CAIRSQGNEADTQYF. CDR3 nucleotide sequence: TGTGCCATCAGAAGTCAGGGGAATGAGGCAGATACGCAGTATTTT.

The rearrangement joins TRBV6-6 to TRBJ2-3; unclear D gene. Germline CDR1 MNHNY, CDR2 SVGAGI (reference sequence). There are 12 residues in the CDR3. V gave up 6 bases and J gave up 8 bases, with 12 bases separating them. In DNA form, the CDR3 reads TGTGCCAGCAGCCCGAATTTTGGTACGCAGTATTTT. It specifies CASSPNFGTQYF.

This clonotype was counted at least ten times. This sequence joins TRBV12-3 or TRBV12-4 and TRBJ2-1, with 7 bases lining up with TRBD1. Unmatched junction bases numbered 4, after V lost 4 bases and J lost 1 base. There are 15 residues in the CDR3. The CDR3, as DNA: TGTGCCAGCAGTTGGGGACAGAGGTCCTACAATGAGCAGTTCTTC. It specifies CASSWGQRSYNEQFF.

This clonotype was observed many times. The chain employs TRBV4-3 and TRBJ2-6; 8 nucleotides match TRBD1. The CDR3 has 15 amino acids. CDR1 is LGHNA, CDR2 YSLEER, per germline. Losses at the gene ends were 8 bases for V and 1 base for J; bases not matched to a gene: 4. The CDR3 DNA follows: TGCGCCAGCGGCAGGACAGGGTCTGGGGCCAACGTCCTGACTTTC. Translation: CASGRTGSGANVLTF.

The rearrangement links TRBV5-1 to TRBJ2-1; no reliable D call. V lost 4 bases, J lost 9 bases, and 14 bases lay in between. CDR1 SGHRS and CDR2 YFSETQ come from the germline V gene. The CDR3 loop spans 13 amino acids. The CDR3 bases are TGCGCCAGCAGCCCCGTACCCGGTGGTGAGCAGTTCTTC. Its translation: CASSPVPGGEQFF.

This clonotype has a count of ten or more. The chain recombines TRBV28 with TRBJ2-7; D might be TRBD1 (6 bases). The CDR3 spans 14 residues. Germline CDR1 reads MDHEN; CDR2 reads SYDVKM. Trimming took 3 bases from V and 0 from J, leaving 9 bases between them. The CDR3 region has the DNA TGTGCCAGCAGTTTTCAGGGGAGCTCCTACGAGCAGTACTTC. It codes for CASSFQGSSYEQYF.

The CDR3 DNA reads as TGTGCCAGCAGCATTAGGACAGAATTCACTGAAGCTTTCTTT. Residues: CASSIRTEFTEAFF. The chain couples TRBV7-2 to TRBJ1-1, with D possibly matching TRBD1 (6 bases). Germline V gene lookup returns CDR1 SGHTA and CDR2 FQGNSA. The V end was cut by 5 bases, the J end by 4 bases, with 14 bases between. CDR3 length equals 14 residues.

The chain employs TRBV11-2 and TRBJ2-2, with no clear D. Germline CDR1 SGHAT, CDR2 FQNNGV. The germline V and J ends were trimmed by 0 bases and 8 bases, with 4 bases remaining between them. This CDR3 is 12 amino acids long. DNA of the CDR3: TGTGCCAGCAGCTTAGACGAGGGGGAGCTGTTTTTT. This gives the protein CASSLDEGELFF.

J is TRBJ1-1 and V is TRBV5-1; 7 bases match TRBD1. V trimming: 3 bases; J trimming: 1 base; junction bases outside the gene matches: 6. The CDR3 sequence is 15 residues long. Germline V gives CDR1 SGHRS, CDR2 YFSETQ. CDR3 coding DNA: TGCGCCAGCAGCTGGAGGGGGCCTAGGAACACTGAAGCTTTCTTT. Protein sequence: CASSWRGPRNTEAFF.

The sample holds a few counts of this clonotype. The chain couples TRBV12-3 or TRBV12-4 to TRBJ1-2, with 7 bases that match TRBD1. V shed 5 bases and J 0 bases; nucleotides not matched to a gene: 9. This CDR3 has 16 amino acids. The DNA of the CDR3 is TGTGCCAGCAGTCCGTTTAGGGACAGATCTAACTATGGCTACACCTTC. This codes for CASSPFRDRSNYGYTF.

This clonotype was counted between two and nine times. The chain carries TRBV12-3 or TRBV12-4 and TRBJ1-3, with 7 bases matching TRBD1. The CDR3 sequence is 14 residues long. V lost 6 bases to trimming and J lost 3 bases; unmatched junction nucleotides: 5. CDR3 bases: TGTGCCAGCAGGACAGGGTTAAGTGGAAACACCATATATTTT. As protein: CASRTGLSGNTIYF.

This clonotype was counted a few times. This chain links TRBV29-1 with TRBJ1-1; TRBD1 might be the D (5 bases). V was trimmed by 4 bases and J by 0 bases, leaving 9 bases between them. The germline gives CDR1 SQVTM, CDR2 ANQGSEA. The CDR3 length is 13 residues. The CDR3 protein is CSVGGTVNTEAFF. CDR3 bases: TGCAGCGTTGGAGGGACGGTGAACACTGAAGCTTTCTTT.

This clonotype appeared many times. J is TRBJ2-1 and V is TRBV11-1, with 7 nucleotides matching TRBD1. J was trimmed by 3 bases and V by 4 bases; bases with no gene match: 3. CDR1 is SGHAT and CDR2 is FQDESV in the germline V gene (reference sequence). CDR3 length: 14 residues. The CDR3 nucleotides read TGTGCCAGCAGCTCCCGGGACAGCTACAATGAGCAGTTCTTC. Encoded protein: CASSSRDSYNEQFF.

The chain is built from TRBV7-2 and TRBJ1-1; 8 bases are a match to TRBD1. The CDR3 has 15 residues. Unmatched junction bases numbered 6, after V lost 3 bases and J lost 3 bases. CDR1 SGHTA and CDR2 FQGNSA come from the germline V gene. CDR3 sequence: CASSFGGQGYTEAFF. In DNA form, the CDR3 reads TGTGCCAGCAGCTTCGGCGGACAGGGCTACACTGAAGCTTTCTTT. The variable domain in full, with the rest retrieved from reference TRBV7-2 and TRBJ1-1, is GAGVSQSPSNKVTEKGKDVELRCDPISGHTALYWYRQSLGQGLEFLIYFQGNSAPDKSGLPSDRFSAERTGGSVSTLTIQRTQQEDSAVYLCASSFGGQGYTEAFFGQGTRLTVV.

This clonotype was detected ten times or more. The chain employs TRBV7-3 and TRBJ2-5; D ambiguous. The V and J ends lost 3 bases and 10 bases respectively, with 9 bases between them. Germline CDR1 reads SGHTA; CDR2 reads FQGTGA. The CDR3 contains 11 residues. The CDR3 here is CASSFNGIQYF. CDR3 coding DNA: TGTGCCAGCAGCTTTAACGGTATCCAGTACTTC. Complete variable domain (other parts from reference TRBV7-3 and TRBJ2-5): GAGVSQTPSNKVTEKGKYVELRCDPISGHTALYWYRQSLGQGPEFLIYFQGTGAADDSGLPNDRFFAVRPEGSVSTLKIQRTERGDSAVYLCASSFNGIQYFGPGTRLLVL.

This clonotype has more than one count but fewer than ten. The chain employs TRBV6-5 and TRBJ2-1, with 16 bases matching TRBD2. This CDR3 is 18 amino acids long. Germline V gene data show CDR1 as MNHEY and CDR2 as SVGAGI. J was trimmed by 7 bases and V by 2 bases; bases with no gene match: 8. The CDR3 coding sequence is TGTGCCAGCAGTTACGCCGGGACTAGCGGGGGGGCAGCAAATGAGCAGTTCTTC. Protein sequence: CASSYAGTSGGAANEQFF.

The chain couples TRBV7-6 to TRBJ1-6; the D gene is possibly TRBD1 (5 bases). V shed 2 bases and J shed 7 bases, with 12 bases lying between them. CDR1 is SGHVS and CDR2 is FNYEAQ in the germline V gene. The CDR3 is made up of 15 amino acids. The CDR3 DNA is TGTGCCAGCAGCTTAAGAACCGGGGGGAATTCACCCCTCCACTTT. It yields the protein CASSLRTGGNSPLHF. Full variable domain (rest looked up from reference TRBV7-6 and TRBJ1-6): GAGVSQSPRYKVTKRGQDVALRCDPISGHVSLYWYRQALGQGPEFLTYFNYEAQQDKSGLPNDRFSAERPEGSISTLTIQRTEQRDSAMYRCASSLRTGGNSPLHFGNGTRLTVT.